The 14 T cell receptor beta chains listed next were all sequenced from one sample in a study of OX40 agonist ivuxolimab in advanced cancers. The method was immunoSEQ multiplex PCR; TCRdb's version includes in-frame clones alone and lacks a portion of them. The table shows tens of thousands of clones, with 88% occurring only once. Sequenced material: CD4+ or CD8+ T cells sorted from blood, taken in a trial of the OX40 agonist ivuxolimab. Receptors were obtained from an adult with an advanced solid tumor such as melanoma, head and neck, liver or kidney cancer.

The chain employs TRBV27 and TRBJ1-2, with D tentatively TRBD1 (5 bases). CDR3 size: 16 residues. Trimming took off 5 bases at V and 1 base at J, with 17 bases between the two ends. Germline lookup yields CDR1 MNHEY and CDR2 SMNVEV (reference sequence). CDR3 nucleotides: TGTGCCAGCAGTCCCCTCCTGACAGCCTTTAACTATGGCTACACCTTC. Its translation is CASSPLLTAFNYGYTF.

The DNA for the CDR3 is TGTGCCAGCAGCGCGGGCGTAAATGAGCAGTACTTC. Translation gives CASSAGVNEQYF. The chain is built from TRBV7-7 and TRBJ2-7; the D gene is possibly TRBD2 (5 bases). This CDR3 contains 12 residues. With 5 bases removed from V and 7 bases from J, the gap between germline ends came to 12 bases. CDR1 is SSHAT and CDR2 is FNYEAQ in the germline V gene (reference sequence).

The CDR3 region is CASSIGEAGELFF. The CDR3 nucleotides read TGTGCCAGCAGCATTGGGGAGGCCGGGGAGCTGTTTTTT. The V gene is TRBV5-4, the J gene TRBJ2-2, with D perhaps TRBD2 (6 bases). The germline gives CDR1 SGHNT, CDR2 YYREEE (reference sequence). With 4 bases removed from V and 6 bases from J, the gap between germline ends came to 10 bases. This CDR3 is built from 13 residues.

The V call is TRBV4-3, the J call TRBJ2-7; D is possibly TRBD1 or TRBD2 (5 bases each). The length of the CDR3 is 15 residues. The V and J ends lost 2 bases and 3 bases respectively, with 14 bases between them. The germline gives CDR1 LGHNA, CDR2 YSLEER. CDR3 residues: CASSQSSGTLYEQYF. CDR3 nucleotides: TGCGCCAGCAGCCAATCTTCGGGGACCCTCTACGAGCAGTACTTC.

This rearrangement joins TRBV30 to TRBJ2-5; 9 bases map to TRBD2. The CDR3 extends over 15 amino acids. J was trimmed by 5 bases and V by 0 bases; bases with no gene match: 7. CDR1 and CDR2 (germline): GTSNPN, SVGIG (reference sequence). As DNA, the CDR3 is TGTGCCTGGAGTGTCATCGCGGGGGGGGTGGAGACCCAGTACTTC. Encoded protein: CAWSVIAGGVETQYF.

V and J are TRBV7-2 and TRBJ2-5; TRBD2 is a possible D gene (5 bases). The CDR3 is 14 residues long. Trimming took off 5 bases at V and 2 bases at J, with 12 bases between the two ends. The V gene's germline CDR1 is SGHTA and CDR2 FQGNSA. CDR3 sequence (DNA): TGTGCCAGCAGCCCACTAGTCGGACAAGAGACCCAGTACTTC. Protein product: CASSPLVGQETQYF. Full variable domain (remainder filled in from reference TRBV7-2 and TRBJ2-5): GAGVSQSPSNKVTEKGKDVELRCDPISGHTALYWYRQSLGQGLEFLIYFQGNSAPDKSGLPSDRFSAERTGGSVSTLTIQRTQQEDSAVYLCASSPLVGQETQYFGPGTRLLVL.

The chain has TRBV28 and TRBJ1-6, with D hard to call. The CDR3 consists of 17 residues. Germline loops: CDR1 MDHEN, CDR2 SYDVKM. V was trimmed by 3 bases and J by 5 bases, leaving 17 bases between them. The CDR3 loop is CASSLGSGVAHNSPLHF. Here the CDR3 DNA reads TGTGCCAGCAGTTTGGGGTCCGGGGTCGCACATAATTCACCCCTCCACTTT.

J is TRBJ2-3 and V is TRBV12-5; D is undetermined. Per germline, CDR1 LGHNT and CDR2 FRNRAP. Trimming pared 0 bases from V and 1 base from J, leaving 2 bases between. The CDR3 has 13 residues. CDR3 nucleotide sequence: TGTGCTAGTGGTTTGGTCGGCACAGATACGCAGTATTTT. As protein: CASGLVGTDTQYF. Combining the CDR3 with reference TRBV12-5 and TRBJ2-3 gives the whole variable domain DARVTQTPRHKVTEMGQEVTMRCQPILGHNTVFWYRQTMMQGLELLAYFRNRAPLDDSGMPKDRFSAEMPDATLATLKIQPSEPRDSAVYFCASGLVGTDTQYFGPGTRLTVL.

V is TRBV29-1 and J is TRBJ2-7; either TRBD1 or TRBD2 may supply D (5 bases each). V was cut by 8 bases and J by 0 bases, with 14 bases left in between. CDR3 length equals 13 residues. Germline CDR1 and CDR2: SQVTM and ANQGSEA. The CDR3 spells CSYRGVSSYEQYF. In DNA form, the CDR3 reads TGCAGCTATCGAGGGGTGAGCTCCTACGAGCAGTACTTC.

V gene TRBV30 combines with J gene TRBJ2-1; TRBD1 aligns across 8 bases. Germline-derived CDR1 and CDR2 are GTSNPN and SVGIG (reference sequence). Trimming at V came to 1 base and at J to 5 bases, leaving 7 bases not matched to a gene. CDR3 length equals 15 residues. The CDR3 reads CAWSEDPGGHNEQFF. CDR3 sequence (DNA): TGTGCCTGGAGTGAAGACCCAGGGGGCCACAATGAGCAGTTCTTC. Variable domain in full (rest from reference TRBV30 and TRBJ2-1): SQTIHQWPATLVQPVGSPLSLECTVEGTSNPNLYWYRQAAGRGLQLLFYSVGIGQISSEVPQNLSASRPQDRQFILSSKKLLLSDSGFYLCAWSEDPGGHNEQFFGPGTRLTVL.

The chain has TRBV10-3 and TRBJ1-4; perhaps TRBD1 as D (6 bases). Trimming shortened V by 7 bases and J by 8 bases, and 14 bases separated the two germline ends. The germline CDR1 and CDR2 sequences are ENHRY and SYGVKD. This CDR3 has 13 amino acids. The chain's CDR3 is CAINRDRGEKLFF. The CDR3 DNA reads TGTGCCATCAACAGGGACCGAGGGGAAAAACTGTTTTTT.

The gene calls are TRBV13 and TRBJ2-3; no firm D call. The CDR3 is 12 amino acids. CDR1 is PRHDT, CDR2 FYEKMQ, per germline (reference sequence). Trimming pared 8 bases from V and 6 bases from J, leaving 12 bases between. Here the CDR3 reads CASQLSVDTQYF. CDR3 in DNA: TGTGCCAGCCAGCTATCGGTGGATACGCAGTATTTT.

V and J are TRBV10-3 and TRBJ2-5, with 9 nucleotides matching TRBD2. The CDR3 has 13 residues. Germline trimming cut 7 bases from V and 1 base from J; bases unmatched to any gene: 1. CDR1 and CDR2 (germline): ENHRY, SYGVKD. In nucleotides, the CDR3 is TGTGCCATCAAGACTAGCGGCCAAGAGACCCAGTACTTC. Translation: CAIKTSGQETQYF.

The CDR3 region is CSVEDSGDSSYSYEQYF. The CDR3 nucleotides read TGCAGCGTTGAAGATTCGGGGGACAGTTCTTACTCCTACGAGCAGTACTTC. This chain links TRBV29-1 with TRBJ2-7, with D maybe TRBD1 (7 bases). Germline V CDR1 and CDR2: SQVTM, ANQGSEA. This CDR3 spans 17 amino acids. The V and J ends lost 0 bases and 0 bases respectively, with 18 bases between them.